This section outlines one TCR beta chain sequence together with its context. Its antigen is unidentified. Processed graft tissue released its intraepithelial and lamina propria lymphocytes. The repertoire was sequenced with immunoSEQ multiplex PCR; TCRdb's copy has only in-frame clones and lacks some. The sample carries about 7,600 clones, over 80% recorded once. The data belong to a study of graft-versus-host responses after intestinal transplantation. At the level of the study: In this cohort, recipients had multivisceral, liver-intestinal, or isolated intestinal transplants. Tacrolimus plus steroids were given to all recipients for approximately 3 years, preceded by anti-thymocyte globulin induction.

This CDR3 has 14 amino acids. With 2 bases removed from V and 2 bases from J, the gap between germline ends came to 9 bases. The V gene's germline CDR1 is SGDLS and CDR2 YYNGEE. General study results and limits: Present in recipient marrow, GvH clones included some that appeared first in ileum or blood. Peak circulating GvH clone levels were associated with early post-transplant HvG declines.

Sequencing was performed on ileum tissue, taken roughly 130 days after transplant. The chain is built from TRBV9 and TRBJ2-3; D is possibly TRBD1 (6 bases). This sequence originates from a human patient who received an intestinal transplant, so some T cells may come from the graft donor. CDR3 DNA: TGTGCCAGCAGCGTGACAGGACTCACAGATACGCAGTATTTT. This codes for CASSVTGLTDTQYF.